This T cell receptor beta chain was found in a study of T cells in Graves' hyperthyroidism and ophthalmopathy. This clonotype was seen at least ten times. The CDR3 has 15 residues. Trimming took 1 base from V and 7 from J, leaving 14 bases between them. Germline assignment: CDR1 SGHAT and CDR2 FQNNGV. Researchers took RNA transcripts and amplified the TCR beta CDR3 regions from them. When the TCR CDR3 underwent first-round RT-PCR, the HTBI primer set was used. TCRdb passed the multiplex PCR reads through MiXCR, listing each CDR3 protein once. Of under 650,000 distinct CDR3 sequences in the sample, about 16% were seen once.

Sequenced: blood. The origin of this receptor is a woman between 25 and 40 years old with Graves' hyperthyroidism. The chain is built from TRBV11-2 and TRBJ2-1, with D uncertain. CDR3 nucleotides: TGTGCCAGCAGCTTAGTTACCATTCTTGGGAATGAGCAGTTCTTC. This sequence encodes CASSLVTILGNEQFF.